These T cell receptor beta chains were read from a single sample in a study of T cell changes during pregnancy in multiple sclerosis. Using immunoSEQ multiplex PCR, the repertoire was profiled, and TCRdb retains in-frame clones only, with some absent. The table shows 70,000 to 90,000 clones, with 90% to 95% occurring only once. The specimen was PBMCs, collected in the first trimester of pregnancy. The receptors shown here come from a female donor in good health, serving as a control in a pregnancy study. Some clones in this sample may be carry-over from other donors' samples. Each CDR3 is given with its conserved first and last residue. Fields, in order: D gene, J gene, V gene, clone size, CDR3 protein, CDR3 DNA. The D gene is left open where the match is weak. The size of a clone is reported for some rows only, either as once, few or many, or as a class for expanded clones.

TRBD1,TRBJ1-4,TRBV7-9,-,CASSRDREEKLFF,TGTGCCAGCAGCCGGGACAGGGAGGAAAAACTGTTTTTT
TRBD2,TRBJ2-7,TRBV10-3,-,CAISVSAGGLHEQYF,TGTGCCATCAGTGTGTCAGCGGGAGGGCTACACGAGCAGTACTTC
TRBD1,TRBJ2-4,TRBV15,-,CATSAVSGTGVRIQYF,TGTGCCACCAGCGCCGTTTCCGGGACAGGGGTGCGCATTCAGTACTTC
-,TRBJ1-1,TRBV6-1,-,CASSEEGGEAFF,TGTGCCAGCAGTGAAGAGGGGGGGGAAGCTTTCTTT
-,TRBJ2-7,TRBV10-3,-,CAVGTYEQYF,TGTGCCGTCGGGACCTACGAGCAGTACTTC
TRBD2,TRBJ2-4,TRBV5-1,-,CASSGVAGRQNIQYF,TGCGCCAGCAGCGGAGTAGCGGGGAGACAAAACATTCAGTACTTC
-,TRBJ1-5,TRBV5-5,-,CASSLRDGNQPQHF,TGTGCCAGCAGCCTCAGGGATGGCAATCAGCCCCAGCATTTT
-,TRBJ2-5,TRBV6-1,-,CASQRWGPAQETQYF,TGTGCCAGCCAGCGATGGGGCCCGGCCCAAGAGACCCAGTACTTC
TRBD1,TRBJ2-7,TRBV2,-,CASRWDSSYEQYF,TGTGCCAGCAGGTGGGACAGCTCCTACGAGCAGTACTTC
TRBD1,TRBJ1-1,TRBV29-1,-,CSAVTGSTEAFF,TGCAGCGCCGTGACAGGGAGCACTGAAGCTTTCTTT
-,TRBJ2-1,TRBV6-6,-,CASSPGGSEQFF,TGTGCCAGCAGCCCCGGAGGGAGTGAGCAGTTCTTC
-,TRBJ1-1,TRBV2,-,CASILRGMNTEAFF,TGTGCCAGCATCCTCAGGGGTATGAACACTGAAGCTTTCTTT
TRBD2,TRBJ2-3,TRBV5-4,-,CASSSKTSGSTDTQYF,TGTGCCAGCAGCTCGAAGACTAGCGGGAGCACAGATACGCAGTATTTT
TRBD2,TRBJ2-1,TRBV6-6,once,CASSGTSGRTYEQFF,TGTGCCAGCAGCGGAACTAGCGGGAGGACATATGAGCAGTTCTTC
-,TRBJ1-3,TRBV11-2,-,CASSPTGTVSGNTIYF,TGTGCCAGCAGCCCCACAGGGACCGTCTCTGGAAACACCATATATTTT
-,TRBJ2-5,TRBV11-2,-,CASSSPLEGLTQYF,TGTGCCAGCAGTTCCCCGCTGGAGGGTTTGACCCAGTACTTC
TRBD1,TRBJ1-6,TRBV28,-,CASSSRTGPYNSPLHF,TGTGCCAGCAGCTCTAGGACAGGGCCCTATAATTCACCCCTCCACTTT
TRBD2,TRBJ2-2,TRBV19,-,CASTTGSGGPNTGELFF,TGTGCCAGTACTACAGGTAGCGGGGGGCCAAACACCGGGGAGCTGTTTTTT